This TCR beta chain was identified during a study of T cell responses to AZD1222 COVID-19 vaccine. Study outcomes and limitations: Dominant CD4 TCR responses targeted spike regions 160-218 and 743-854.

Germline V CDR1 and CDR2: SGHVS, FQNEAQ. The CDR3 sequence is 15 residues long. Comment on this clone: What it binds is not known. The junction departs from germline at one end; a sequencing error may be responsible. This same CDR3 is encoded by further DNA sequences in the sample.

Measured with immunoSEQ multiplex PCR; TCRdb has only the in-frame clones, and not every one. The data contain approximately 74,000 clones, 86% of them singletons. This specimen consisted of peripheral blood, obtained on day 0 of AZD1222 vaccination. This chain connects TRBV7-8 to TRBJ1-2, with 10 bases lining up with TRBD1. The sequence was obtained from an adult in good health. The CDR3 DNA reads TGCGCCAGCAGCGCCGGGACAGGGGTATTCGGTGGCTACACCTTC. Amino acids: CASSAGTGVFGGYTF. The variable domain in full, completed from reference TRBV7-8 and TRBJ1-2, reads GAGVSQSPRYKVAKRGQDVALRCDPISGHVSLFWYQQALGQGPEFLTYFQNEAQLDKSGLPSDRFFAERPEGSVSTLKIQRTQQEDSAVYLCASSAGTGVFGGYTFGSGTRLTVV.